Each of the 26 T cell receptor beta chains below was sequenced from the same sample in a study of tumor and adjacent non-tumor tissue in lung cancer. This sample's RNA came from whole unsorted tissue. Three rounds of nested PCR, following a modified ARM-PCR protocol, produced the TCRbeta library. TCRdb processed the multiplex PCR reads anew with MiXCR; each CDR3 protein has one entry. The sample has tens of thousands of distinct CDR3 sequences, over 80% seen once. The sample taken for sequencing was lung tumor tissue. These receptors were taken from a woman aged 45 to 65 with non-small cell lung cancer.

Regarding this clonotype: This is likely a read error, given that the CDR3 carries no conserved phenylalanine or tryptophan at its end. This sequence joins TRBV5-6 and TRBJ1-5; D not resolved. Germline CDR1 reads SGHDT; CDR2 reads YYEEEE. CDR3 length: 15 residues. The CDR3: CASNLPVSGNQPQHI. The CDR3 region has the DNA TGTGCCAGCAACTTGCCGGTGAGTGGCAATCAGCCCCAGCATATT.

On this clonotype itself: A read error may be the cause here, since a much bigger clone is one base away. The CDR3, as DNA: TGTACTTTCAAAGACCGGGACAGGGGAAACACTGAAGCTTTCTTT. Protein: CTFKDRDRGNTEAFF. This chain joins TRBV30 and TRBJ1-1; 10 positions match TRBD1. CDR1 and CDR2 from the germline V gene are GTSNPN and SVGIG (reference sequence). The CDR3 runs 15 residues.

To note about this clonotype: This CDR3 is missing its conserved last phenylalanine or tryptophan, likely due to a read error. V gene TRBV24-1 combines with J gene TRBJ2-1; D tentatively reads TRBD1 or TRBD2 (5 bases each). Germline-derived CDR1 and CDR2 are KGHDR and SFDVKD. The CDR3 contains 13 residues. The CDR3 bases are TGTGCCACCCGACAGCGGAATAACAATGACCAGTTCTTA. It codes for CATRQRNNNDQFL.

On this clonotype: A junction end diverges from the germline sequence, so it may reflect a read error. The chain has TRBV19 and TRBJ1-1; D perhaps matches TRBD1 (6 bases). The CDR3 sequence is 14 residues long. Germline loops: CDR1 LNHDA, CDR2 SQIVND (reference sequence). CDR3 amino acids: CASSIGRGNIEAFF. Here the CDR3 DNA reads TGTGCCAGTAGTATTGGCAGGGGCAACATTGAAGCTTTCTTT.

Worth noting for this clonotype: One junction end disagrees with the germline gene, perhaps due to a read error. V and J are TRBV4-1 and TRBJ1-5; the D is unclear. CDR1 and CDR2 (germline): MGHRA, YSYEKL. CDR3 length equals 13 residues. CDR3 in DNA: TGCACCAGCAGTCACTTGATGGGTCAGCCCCAGCATTTT. It yields the protein CTSSHLMGQPQHF.

A word on this clonotype: A much larger clonotype is one base distant, so this may be a read error. J is TRBJ2-1 and V is TRBV11-2, with 9 bases aligning to TRBD2. The CDR3 sequence is 15 residues long. Germline V gene data show CDR1 as SGHAT and CDR2 as FQNNGV. The CDR3 bases are TGTGTCAGCAGCTTAATCCTAGCGGGGATTGATGAGCAGTTCTTC. This codes for CVSSLILAGIDEQFF.

This chain links TRBV4-1 with TRBJ2-2, with 7 bases matching TRBD1. The CDR3 has 17 residues. J gave up 4 bases and V 7 bases, and 15 bases lay outside the gene matches. In germline, CDR1 is MGHRA, CDR2 YSYEKL. CDR3 residues: CASNPVTGVLVTGELFF. The CDR3 DNA reads TGCGCCAGCAACCCCGTAACAGGGGTTTTGGTCACCGGGGAGCTGTTTTTT.

This clonotype is classed as medium-sized. The V gene is TRBV11-2, the J gene TRBJ2-1; D ambiguous. V was trimmed by 1 base and J by 5 bases, leaving 3 bases between them. CDR1 and CDR2 (germline): SGHAT, FQNNGV. This CDR3 comprises 12 residues. This CDR3 reads CASSLGDNEQFF. CDR3 DNA: TGTGCCAGCAGCTTAGGGGACAATGAGCAGTTCTTC.

This clonotype has more than one count but fewer than ten. The junction and the germline gene differ at one end; a read error may be behind it. The V gene is TRBV7-8, the J gene TRBJ2-1; 9 bases are a match to TRBD1. This CDR3 spans 17 amino acids. CDR1 and CDR2 (germline): SGHVS, FQNEAQ. The CDR3 DNA follows: TGTGCCAACAGCTCTAAGCCGGGACAGGGTTTTTACAATGAGCAGTTCTTC. Protein: CANSSKPGQGFYNEQFF. The complete variable domain, with remaining parts taken from reference TRBV7-8 and TRBJ2-1, reads GAGVSQSPRYKVAKRGQDVALRCDPISGHVSLFWYQQALGQGPEFLTYFQNEAQLDKSGLPSDRFFAERPEGSVSTLKIQRTQQEDSAVYLCANSSKPGQGFYNEQFFGPGTRLTVL.

This clonotype occurred a few times. The chain uses TRBV7-9 and TRBJ2-2, with D tentatively TRBD1 (5 bases). The V gene's germline CDR1 is SEHNR and CDR2 FQNEAQ (reference sequence). The ends were cut back, 8 bases at V and 5 bases at J, with 21 bases in the middle. The CDR3 length is 16 residues. CDR3 protein: CASRNLPGKVTGELFF. For the CDR3, the DNA is TGTGCCAGCCGAAACCTACCAGGGAAGGTAACCGGGGAGCTGTTTTTT.

Regarding this clonotype: Germline is not matched at one junction end, which may reflect a read error. V and J are TRBV20-1 and TRBJ2-3, with 7 bases identical to TRBD2. CDR1 is DFQATT, CDR2 SNEGSKA, per germline (reference sequence). This CDR3 contains 16 residues. CDR3 sequence (DNA): TGCAGTGATAGAGGCGTGGCAGCGGGGCTCACAGATACGCAGTATTTT. Protein sequence: CSDRGVAAGLTDTQYF.

With regard to this clonotype: The junction shows a germline mismatch at one end, possibly a read error. The chain combines TRBV20-1 with TRBJ2-7, with a weak D call TRBD2 (5 bases). Germline values: CDR1 DFQATT, CDR2 SNEGSKA (reference sequence). The CDR3 consists of 15 residues. Written as DNA, the CDR3 is TGCAGTGTTAGAGGTCTCCGGGATGCCTCCCACGAGCAGTATTTC. Protein product: CSVRGLRDASHEQYF.

With respect to this clonotype: The junction shows a germline mismatch at one end, possibly a read error. The chain couples TRBV6-5 to TRBJ2-3, with TRBD1 matching 7 bases. Looked up from germline, CDR1 is MNHEY and CDR2 is SVGAGI. The CDR3 runs 15 residues. CDR3 protein: CVSSRTGSDTDTQYF. CDR3 nucleotides: TGTGTCAGCAGCCGGACAGGAAGTGACACTGATACGCAGTATTTT.

Concerning this clonotype itself: No conserved phenylalanine or tryptophan is present at the end of the CDR3, so a read error is the likely explanation. V usage is TRBV6-1 and J usage is TRBJ2-1; the D is unclear. This CDR3 has 12 residues. Germline CDR1 is MNHNS and CDR2 is SASEGT. V was cut by 2 bases and J by 8 bases, with 7 bases left in between. The CDR3 protein is CASSENGYEQFY. Here the CDR3 DNA reads TGTGCCAGCAGTGAAAATGGATATGAGCAGTTCTAC.

For this clonotype: At one end the junction does not follow the germline gene, possibly because of a read error. V is TRBV11-1 and J is TRBJ2-3; possibly TRBD2 for D (6 bases). The germline gives CDR1 SGHAT, CDR2 FQDESV (reference sequence). The CDR3 is 18 residues long. The CDR3 DNA reads TGTGCCAGCAGCTTTGGACTATCGGGATTAAAAGGCACAGATATGCAGTATTTT. It yields the protein CASSFGLSGLKGTDMQYF.

The chain employs TRBV11-2 and TRBJ1-1; D unclear. The CDR3 has 16 residues. The V end lost 9 bases, the J end lost 3 bases, and 23 bases lay between the germline ends. Germline values: CDR1 SGHAT, CDR2 FQNNGV. The CDR3 region is CARSLRTRHGDTEAFF. The CDR3 DNA follows: TGTGCCAGAAGCCTACGTACTCGTCATGGCGACACTGAAGCTTTCTTT.

As to this clonotype: This CDR3 fails to terminate in the conserved phenylalanine or tryptophan, so it likely reflects a read error. The limits of the CDR3 on the DNA are not certain, so only TCRdb's listed CDR3 is given. CDR3 protein: CASSQDQTSYNEHFL. The gene calls are TRBV4-1 and TRBJ2-1. CDR1 and CDR2 from the germline V gene are MGHRA and YSYEKL. The CDR3 region is 15 residues in length, termini included.

This clonotype was observed a single time. The chain employs TRBV12-3 or TRBV12-4 and TRBJ1-5; 8 nucleotides line up with TRBD1. V shed 10 bases and J 7 bases; nucleotides not matched to a gene: 12. The CDR3 contains 14 residues. In DNA form, the CDR3 reads TGTGCCAACATTTTTACAGGGGGGGGCCAGCCCCAGCATTTT. Encoded protein: CANIFTGGGQPQHF.

On this clonotype: The missing conserved phenylalanine or tryptophan at the end of this CDR3 makes a read error likely. The rearrangement joins TRBV11-1 to TRBJ2-1; maybe TRBD1 (6 bases). This CDR3 comprises 15 residues. V was clipped by 5 bases and J by 3 bases, with 14 bases between them. The germline gives CDR1 SGHAT, CDR2 FQDESV (reference sequence). The CDR3 here is CASSTGWESYNEQFL. For the CDR3, the DNA is TGTGCCAGCAGCACAGGGTGGGAGAGCTACAATGAGCAGTTCTTG.

As concerns this clonotype: The final CDR3 position lacks the conserved phenylalanine or tryptophan, pointing to a likely read error. V and J are TRBV12-3 or TRBV12-4 and TRBJ2-6; D is perhaps TRBD1 or TRBD2 (7 bases each). The CDR3 is 15 amino acids. This CDR3 is CVSRGGPPGANFLTY. The CDR3, as DNA: TGTGTCAGCAGGGGGGGACCCCCTGGGGCCAACTTCCTGACTTAC.

A remark on this clonotype: At one end, the junction sequence differs from germline, possibly due to a read error. The V and J genes are TRBV24-1 and TRBJ2-1, with 10 bases identical to TRBD2. There are 16 residues in the CDR3. The germline gives CDR1 KGHDR, CDR2 SFDVKD. The CDR3 here is CATSDPGGAGGNELFF. The CDR3 nucleotides are TGTGCCACCAGTGACCCAGGCGGAGCGGGGGGGAATGAGCTGTTCTTC.

Concerning this clonotype itself: A read error may produce the germline difference seen at one junction end. The J gene is TRBJ2-2, the V gene TRBV6-1; 11 nucleotides agree with TRBD2. Germline V gives CDR1 MNHNS, CDR2 SASEGT. This CDR3 is 18 amino acids long. CDR3 protein: CASSERASGRKDTRELFF. The DNA of the CDR3 is TGTGCCAGTAGTGAGAGGGCTAGCGGGAGGAAGGACACCAGGGAGCTGTTTTTT.

Comments on this clonotype: At one of its ends the junction is not consistent with the germline gene, which may arise from a read error. This chain joins TRBV4-1 and TRBJ2-5, with 10 bases that match TRBD1. Germline-derived CDR1 and CDR2 are MGHRA and YSYEKL. The CDR3 consists of 13 residues. The CDR3 reads CASGQGVSETKCF. As DNA, the CDR3 is TGCGCCAGCGGACAGGGGGTTTCAGAGACCAAGTGCTTC.

The chain has TRBV6-2 or TRBV6-3 and TRBJ2-7; D gene uncertain. The CDR3 length is 13 residues. V lost 7 bases to trimming and J lost 12 bases, with 22 bases between them. Looked up from germline, CDR1 is MNHEY and CDR2 is SVGEGT. CDR3 DNA sequence: TGTGCCAGCACCCCTGACAATACCAACAAGCCGTACTTC. Translating gives CASTPDNTNKPYF.

This clonotype was picked up many times. The V and J genes are TRBV5-6 and TRBJ1-6; the match to TRBD1 covers 8 bases. Germline CDR1 is SGHDT and CDR2 is YYEEEE. The length of the CDR3 is 16 residues. V dropped 5 bases and J dropped 10; count of bases not matched to a gene: 14. The CDR3 DNA is TGTGCCAGCAGTTTCTCCGACAGGGGATTAAGATCACCCCTCCACTTT. This translates into CASSFSDRGLRSPLHF.

This chain links TRBV6-1 with TRBJ2-7; the match to TRBD2 covers 8 bases. V was pared by 0 bases and J by 9 bases, with 19 bases of the junction left unmatched. This CDR3 has 18 residues. The V gene's germline CDR1 is MNHNS and CDR2 SASEGT. The CDR3 region has the DNA TGTGCCAGCAGTGAAGCGCACGGGAGCGGGAGTGATTCAATTGGGCAGTACTTC. Its translation is CASSEAHGSGSDSIGQYF.